The clone carrying this TCR beta chain was seen repeatedly, ten times or more. Its target is not known. Researchers amplified the TCR beta CDR3 regions from RNA transcripts. When the TCR CDR3 underwent first-round RT-PCR, the HTBI primer set was used. TCRdb recomputed calls from the multiplex PCR reads with MiXCR, one row per CDR3 protein. Of a few hundred thousand distinct CDR3 sequences listed, about 14% are singletons. The sample belongs to a study of T cells in Graves' hyperthyroidism and ophthalmopathy. Looking at the study overall: Any treatment followed the collection of peripheral blood at initial diagnosis. Notes on the study in general: Classification by a 13 V-J model distinguished ophthalmopathy from stable hyperthyroidism.

The ends lost 0 bases at V and 4 bases at J; junction bases unmatched: 10. This CDR3 has 17 residues. Germline values: CDR1 LNHDA, CDR2 SQIVND (reference sequence). The TCR comes from a woman aged 25 to 39 with Graves' hyperthyroidism that later progressed to Graves' ophthalmopathy. The sequenced material came from blood. The chain links TRBV19 to TRBJ1-1, with TRBD1 matching 8 bases. The CDR3 region is CASSIDPAGGGGTEAFF. The CDR3 region has the DNA TGTGCCAGTAGTATAGATCCCGCAGGGGGCGGTGGCACTGAAGCTTTCTTT.